One sample yielded the 21 T cell receptor beta chains listed below, sequenced in a study of cytomegalovirus exposure and HLA in healthy donors. PCR amplification relied on 60 Vbeta primers (plus 13 Jbeta primers). Using immunoSEQ multiplex PCR, the repertoire was profiled, and TCRdb retains in-frame clones only, with some absent. Among about 160,000 clones listed, around 74% were seen once. The sequencing sample was made of PBMCs. The receptors derive from a man aged 18 to 30 in good health and CMV-seronegative.

V usage is TRBV27 and J usage is TRBJ2-5, with TRBD1 matching over 7 bases. The tail of the sequence fits TRBJ2-7 better, so the J call may be wrong. CDR1 and CDR2 from the germline V gene are MNHEY and SMNVEV (reference sequence). The CDR3 totals 14 residues. CDR3 in DNA: TGTGCCAGCAGCCTCCGGGACAGACTCTACGAGCAGTACTTC. Encoded protein: CASSLRDRLYEQYF.

The chain couples TRBV14 to TRBJ2-3; 10 nucleotides line up with TRBD2. Germline trimming cut 4 bases from V and 10 bases from J; bases unmatched to any gene: 8. Germline V CDR1 and CDR2: SGHDN, FVKESK. The CDR3 has 14 residues. The CDR3 DNA is TGTGCCAGCAGCCCTAGCGGGAGCCGGCTCTCGCAGTATTTT. As protein: CASSPSGSRLSQYF.

In its sample, this clone was seen once. The chain combines TRBV6-5 with TRBJ2-7; D is possibly TRBD1 (6 bases). V lost 6 bases, J lost 3 bases, and 12 bases lay in between. Germline CDR1 and CDR2: MNHEY and SVGAGI. The CDR3 totals 13 residues. The CDR3 spells CASRPTDSYEQYF. CDR3 DNA: TGTGCCAGCAGACCAACGGACAGCTACGAGCAGTACTTC.

This clone was counted once. J is TRBJ2-7 and V is TRBV6-5, with 10 bases identical to TRBD2. Losses at the gene ends were 6 bases for V and 3 bases for J; bases not matched to a gene: 8. CDR3 length equals 15 residues. Germline CDR1 MNHEY, CDR2 SVGAGI. CDR3 protein: CASRKSLAGDYEQYF. CDR3 bases: TGTGCCAGCAGAAAAAGCCTAGCGGGGGACTACGAGCAGTACTTC.

The rearrangement links TRBV25-1 to TRBJ1-1, with unresolved D. Germline CDR1 and CDR2: MGHDK and SYGVNS. The CDR3 is 15 amino acids. V lost 1 base to trimming and J lost 4 bases, with 13 bases between them. The CDR3 reads CASSELGTRSTEAFF. In nucleotides, the CDR3 is TGTGCCAGCAGTGAATTAGGTACCCGGAGCACTGAAGCTTTCTTT. Complete variable domain (other parts from reference TRBV25-1 and TRBJ1-1): EADIYQTPRYLVIGTGKKITLECSQTMGHDKMYWYQQDPGMELHLIHYSYGVNSTEKGDLSSESTVSRIRTEHFPLTLESARPSHTSQYLCASSELGTRSTEAFFGQGTRLTVV.

This clone was seen a single time. V and J are TRBV27 and TRBJ1-1; D might be TRBD1 (5 bases). CDR1 is MNHEY and CDR2 is SMNVEV in the germline V gene (reference sequence). This CDR3 contains 14 residues. V was shortened by 4 bases and J by 4 bases, with 13 bases between the two germline ends. This chain's CDR3 is CASSSRDGGTEAFF. The CDR3 DNA sequence: TGTGCCAGCAGTTCCAGGGATGGCGGCACTGAAGCTTTCTTT.

V is TRBV11-2 and J is TRBJ2-5; 13 bases fit TRBD2. Trimming at V came to 3 bases and at J to 5 bases, leaving 3 bases not matched to a gene. In germline, CDR1 is SGHAT, CDR2 FQNNGV. The CDR3 has 15 amino acids. CDR3 amino acids: CASSFGLAGVETQYF. CDR3 sequence (DNA): TGTGCCAGCAGCTTCGGACTAGCGGGAGTGGAGACCCAGTACTTC.

The gene calls are TRBV21-1 and TRBJ2-2; TRBD1, as called in the table, went unchecked against the DNA. TRBV21-1 corresponds to a pseudogene. The CDR3 has 15 amino acids. For the CDR3, the DNA is TGTGCCAGCAGCACCAGGCCTGGGAACACCGGGGAGCTGTTTTTT. Residues: CASSTRPGNTGELFF.

Only a few counts were recorded for this clone. This chain connects TRBV25-1 to TRBJ2-2, with D tentatively TRBD1 (6 bases). Germline assignment: CDR1 MGHDK and CDR2 SYGVNS. V was cut by 4 bases and J by 0 bases, with 18 bases left in between. The CDR3 loop spans 18 amino acids. CDR3 in amino acids: CASSGITSGTSNTGELFF. CDR3 nucleotide sequence: TGTGCCAGCAGTGGCATCACTTCCGGGACATCGAACACCGGGGAGCTGTTTTTT.

This sequence joins TRBV7-8 and TRBJ1-1, with 7 nucleotides matching TRBD1. CDR3 size: 16 residues. Trimming took 4 bases from V and 6 from J; bases not matched to a gene: 14. The V gene's germline CDR1 is SGHVS and CDR2 FQNEAQ. CDR3 DNA: TGTGCCAGCAGCTGGACAGGCGATAGGATGTACGCTGAAGCTTTCTTT. It yields the protein CASSWTGDRMYAEAFF. The entire variable domain, with the rest obtained from reference TRBV7-8 and TRBJ1-1, is as follows: GAGVSQSPRYKVAKRGQDVALRCDPISGHVSLFWYQQALGQGPEFLTYFQNEAQLDKSGLPSDRFFAERPEGSVSTLKIQRTQQEDSAVYLCASSWTGDRMYAEAFFGQGTRLTVV.

The V gene is TRBV4-1, the J gene TRBJ1-1; D gene ambiguous. CDR3 length: 14 residues. Trimming removed 1 base at V and 0 bases at J, with 6 bases between. CDR1 and CDR2 from the germline V gene are MGHRA and YSYEKL. In DNA, the CDR3 is TGCGCCAGCAGCCAAGGAGTGATGAACACTGAAGCTTTCTTT. This sequence encodes CASSQGVMNTEAFF.

The chain combines TRBV28 with TRBJ1-5; D is perhaps TRBD1 (5 bases). Germline CDR1 MDHEN, CDR2 SYDVKM. This CDR3 is built from 13 residues. V was pared by 3 bases and J by 11 bases, with 14 bases between. The CDR3 is CASSFKGSRAQHF. In nucleotides, the CDR3 is TGTGCCAGCAGTTTTAAGGGGTCCAGGGCCCAGCATTTT.

This chain joins TRBV7-9 and TRBJ2-7; a weak D match, TRBD1 (6 bases). Germline V gene sequence: CDR1 SEHNR, CDR2 FQNEAQ (reference sequence). Trimming left V 2 bases short and J 12 bases short, with 17 bases between. This CDR3 comprises 13 residues. The CDR3 loop is CASSLTGTRGAYF. As DNA, the CDR3 is TGTGCCAGCAGCTTAACGGGGACAAGGGGCGCGTACTTC.

The J gene is TRBJ2-7, the V gene TRBV9; 8 nucleotides line up with TRBD1. The CDR3 contains 18 residues. V lost 0 bases and J lost 0; bases outside the gene matches: 11. From germline, CDR1 is SGDLS and CDR2 YYNGEE. CDR3: CASSVGTSGGTDSYEQYF. The DNA for the CDR3 is TGTGCCAGCAGCGTAGGCACCTCAGGGGGCACGGACTCCTACGAGCAGTACTTC.

As concerns this clone: Relative to the germline gene, one junction end is altered; a read error may explain this. In nucleotides, the CDR3 is TGCGCCAGCACCTTGGGAGCGGACGCTAGCACAGATACGCAGTATTTT. Translating it yields CASTLGADASTDTQYF. This chain joins TRBV5-1 and TRBJ2-3; maybe TRBD2 (5 bases). CDR1 and CDR2 (germline): SGHRS, YFSETQ. The CDR3 has 16 residues.

In its sample, this clone was seen a few times. The chain uses TRBV4-3 and TRBJ2-3; maybe TRBD2 (6 bases). From germline, CDR1 is LGHNA and CDR2 YSLEER. CDR3 length equals 13 residues. V gave up 4 bases and J gave up 4 bases, with 9 bases separating them. The CDR3, as DNA: TGCGCCAGCAGCCCCTCGGGAGCAGATACGCAGTATTTT. This codes for CASSPSGADTQYF.

This clone was observed a handful of times. The chain combines TRBV7-9 with TRBJ1-1; possible D gene TRBD1, 6 bases. The V and J ends lost 8 bases and 4 bases respectively, with 11 bases between them. CDR1 is SEHNR and CDR2 is FQNEAQ in the germline V gene (reference sequence). The CDR3 spans 12 residues. The DNA for the CDR3 is TGTGCCAGCGGGGGCCGCGCCACTGAAGCTTTCTTT. Amino acid sequence: CASGGRATEAFF.

The chain couples TRBV27 to TRBJ2-3; 11 nucleotides agree with TRBD2. J lost 6 bases, V lost 6 bases, and 5 bases had no gene match. The CDR3 totals 14 residues. Looked up from germline, CDR1 is MNHEY and CDR2 is SMNVEV (reference sequence). CDR3 nucleotide sequence: TGTGCCAGCAGACTAGCGGGGGCGCCTGATACGCAGTATTTT. It yields the protein CASRLAGAPDTQYF.

This chain uses TRBV27 with TRBJ2-7; D unclear. CDR3 size: 11 residues. Trimming pared 8 bases from V and 4 bases from J, leaving 9 bases between. The germline CDR1 and CDR2 sequences are MNHEY and SMNVEV (reference sequence). The CDR3 spells CASGSYYEQYF. CDR3 coding DNA: TGTGCCAGCGGCTCGTATTACGAGCAGTACTTC.

The chain is built from TRBV2 and TRBJ1-1; D remains unclear. V dropped 7 bases and J dropped 4 bases, with 13 bases sitting between them. Looked up from germline, CDR1 is SNHLY and CDR2 is FYNNEI. This CDR3 comprises 13 residues. CDR3 nucleotide sequence: TGTGCCAGCAATGGGAGGGTGGGCACTGAAGCTTTCTTT. Amino acids: CASNGRVGTEAFF. The full variable domain, completed using reference TRBV2 and TRBJ1-1, is EPEVTQTPSHQVTQMGQEVILRCVPISNHLYFYWYRQILGQKVEFLVSFYNNEISEKSEIFDDQFSVERPDGSNFTLKIRSTKLEDSAMYFCASNGRVGTEAFFGQGTRLTVV.

The gene calls are TRBV6-6 and TRBJ1-4; D is unresolved. Germline V gene lookup returns CDR1 MNHNY and CDR2 SVGAGI (reference sequence). V was shortened by 8 bases and J by 2 bases, with 18 bases between the two germline ends. The CDR3 has 16 residues. The CDR3 reads CASRLDGGYTNEKLFF. Here the CDR3 DNA reads TGTGCCAGCCGTCTAGACGGTGGTTACACTAATGAAAAACTGTTTTTT.